This T cell receptor (beta chain) was captured in a study of blood T cell repertoires in COVID-19. On the study more broadly: The United States, Italy and Spain provided the acute and convalescent COVID-19 samples. From T cells, B-cell-depleted T cells, or PBMCs came the material, which was cDNA or gDNA.

Germline-derived CDR1 and CDR2 are MDHEN and SYDVKM. The V and J ends lost 3 bases and 6 bases respectively, with 17 bases between them. This CDR3 has 15 amino acids. Source study methods: Amplified reference gene primers provided the basis for estimating nucleated cell counts. Sequencing was performed with immunoSEQ multiplex PCR; in TCRdb, only in-frame clones are kept and a portion is missing. V and J calls plus clone size are reproduced from that table; the DNA served to infer D and trimming. This table has over 200,000 clones, around 90% appearing once. The table lists this clone with a few counts.

The rearrangement links TRBV28 to TRBJ1-2; D gene unclear. The sample consisted of peripheral blood. This TCR was recovered from a young man with acute or convalescent COVID-19. In DNA, the CDR3 is TGTGCCAGCAGTTTTTTATTCACGGGTGCTAATGGCTACACCTTC. It translates to CASSFLFTGANGYTF.